A single sample is the source of the 23 T cell receptor beta chains below, sequenced in a study of T cells in Graves' hyperthyroidism and ophthalmopathy. Amplification of TCR beta CDR3 regions was performed using RNA transcripts as template. TCR CDR3 regions were first amplified by RT-PCR with HTBI primers. Via MiXCR, TCRdb re-called the multiplex PCR reads, giving one row per CDR3 protein. The sample lists about 610,000 distinct CDR3 sequences, roughly 14% occurring once. The sequencing sample was made of blood. The origin of the receptors is a woman in her thirties or forties with Graves' ophthalmopathy.

This clonotype was counted many times. The V and J genes are TRBV20-1 and TRBJ2-7; maybe TRBD2 (6 bases). Germline CDR1 and CDR2: DFQATT and SNEGSKA (reference sequence). V was pared by 0 bases and J by 2 bases, with 14 bases between. The CDR3 covers 15 residues. The CDR3 nucleotides are TGCAGTGCTAGAGATGGAGGGGAGTCCACCTACGAGCAGTACTTC. It translates to CSARDGGESTYEQYF.

This clonotype was observed many times. The chain is built from TRBV28 and TRBJ1-2; 7 nucleotides agree with TRBD1. CDR3 length: 15 amino acids. With 7 bases clipped from V and 4 bases from J, the junction kept 12 bases outside the gene matches. Germline CDR1 reads MDHEN; CDR2 reads SYDVKM. The CDR3 region has the DNA TGTGCCAGCAAGGGGATAGACAGGGCGGCCTATGGCTACACCTTC. The encoded protein is CASKGIDRAAYGYTF.

This clonotype came up many times. The chain carries TRBV11-2 and TRBJ2-3, with D unclear. V lost 3 bases to trimming and J lost 3 bases, with 7 bases between them. Germline lookup yields CDR1 SGHAT and CDR2 FQNNGV. This CDR3 contains 13 residues. The CDR3, as DNA: TGTGCCAGCAGCTTCGAGCTGACAGATACGCAGTATTTT. This gives the protein CASSFELTDTQYF.

This clonotype has a count of ten or more. The junction departs from germline at one end; a sequencing error may be responsible. V gene TRBV24-1 combines with J gene TRBJ1-2; TRBD1 is a possible D gene (6 bases). The V gene's germline CDR1 is KGHDR and CDR2 SFDVKD. This CDR3 is built from 12 residues. In DNA form, the CDR3 reads TGTGCCACCAGTGATGGGCAGGGGCGAAGGTTCTTC. Amino acids: CATSDGQGRRFF.

This clonotype was picked up many times. V is TRBV2 and J is TRBJ2-2; the D gene is possibly TRBD2 (7 bases). The germline V gene encodes CDR1 SNHLY and CDR2 FYNNEI. Trimming took 1 base from V and 0 from J, leaving 21 bases between them. This CDR3 is 20 amino acids long. The CDR3: CASSEERGRQAQTNTGELFF. The CDR3 nucleotides are TGTGCCAGCAGTGAAGAGCGGGGTAGACAGGCCCAGACGAACACCGGGGAGCTGTTTTTT.

For this clonotype: This may be a read error: a much more frequent sequence differs by one nucleotide. This sequence joins TRBV27 and TRBJ2-5, with D perhaps TRBD2 (6 bases). This CDR3 has 14 residues. Germline V lookup: CDR1 MNHEY, CDR2 SMNVEV (reference sequence). The CDR3 nucleotides are TGTGCCAGCAGGATCGGAGGGCCGTGGGAGACCCAGTGCTTC. It translates to CASRIGGPWETQCF.

This clonotype showed up many times. The CDR3 here is CASSSWPSSYEQYF. The CDR3 bases are TGTGCCAGCAGTAGCTGGCCGAGCTCCTACGAGCAGTACTTC. This chain connects TRBV12-3 or TRBV12-4 to TRBJ2-7; D gene unclear. The length of the CDR3 is 14 residues. V was cut by 5 bases and J by 0 bases, with 11 bases left in between.

The table lists this clonotype with many counts. The chain links TRBV7-8 to TRBJ1-5, with D hard to call. Trimming took 9 bases from V and 3 from J, leaving 9 bases between them. Germline V lookup: CDR1 SGHVS, CDR2 FQNEAQ. The length of the CDR3 is 12 residues. CDR3 sequence reads: CASSRANQPQHF. DNA of the CDR3: TGTGCCAGTTCCCGAGCCAATCAGCCCCAGCATTTT.

A few counts support this clonotype. The chain recombines TRBV11-3 with TRBJ2-4, with D possibly being TRBD1 (6 bases). The CDR3 sequence is 16 residues long. V lost 5 bases and J lost 3, with 17 bases in between. CDR1 SGHNT and CDR2 YENEEA come from the germline V gene. Here the CDR3 reads CASSLGQGDGKNIQYF. CDR3 sequence (DNA): TGTGCCAGCAGCCTGGGACAAGGGGATGGCAAAAACATTCAGTACTTC.

Ten or more counts support this clonotype. The chain has TRBV6-2 or TRBV6-3 and TRBJ1-1; 8 bases line up with TRBD1. The CDR3 is made up of 15 amino acids. With V trimmed by 0 bases and J by 3 bases, 3 bases remained unmatched. Germline CDR1 MNHEY, CDR2 SVGEGT. The CDR3 coding sequence is TGTGCCAGCAGTTACTCAAACAGGGGGTACACTGAAGCTTTCTTT. Amino acids: CASSYSNRGYTEAFF.

Details on this clonotype: At one of its ends the junction is not consistent with the germline gene, which may arise from a read error. V and J are TRBV20-1 and TRBJ2-5; weak D call: TRBD2 (5 bases). Germline lookup yields CDR1 DFQATT and CDR2 SNEGSKA (reference sequence). The CDR3 consists of 13 residues. The CDR3 DNA reads TGCAGTGCTATGGACGGGAACCAAGAGGCCCAGTACTTC. Encoded protein: CSAMDGNQEAQYF.

This clonotype occurred many times. This chain connects TRBV28 to TRBJ1-1; D is unclear. V dropped 3 bases and J dropped 9 bases, with 11 bases sitting between them. The germline V gene encodes CDR1 MDHEN and CDR2 SYDVKM. This CDR3 spans 12 amino acids. For the CDR3, the DNA is TGTGCCAGCAGTTTTGGGAGGGATCAAGCTTTCTTT. Amino acids: CASSFGRDQAFF.

This clonotype was recorded at least ten times. The chain combines TRBV20-1 with TRBJ2-5, with D possibly being TRBD1 (6 bases). Trimming took off 5 bases at V and 1 base at J, with 14 bases between the two ends. The germline CDR1 and CDR2 sequences are DFQATT and SNEGSKA (reference sequence). The CDR3 runs to 14 residues. The CDR3 region is CSAPRPGAQETQYF. The CDR3 coding sequence is TGCAGTGCTCCAAGACCAGGGGCCCAAGAGACCCAGTACTTC.

There are a few counts of this clonotype. The rearrangement uses TRBV30 and TRBJ1-2, with TRBD1 as a possible D gene (6 bases). Trimming removed 4 bases from V and 4 bases from J, with 13 bases in between. This CDR3 has 13 residues. Germline CDR1 and CDR2: GTSNPN and SVGIG (reference sequence). The CDR3 reads CAWMGGKGYGYTF. The CDR3 DNA sequence: TGTGCCTGGATGGGGGGCAAAGGCTATGGCTACACCTTC. The full variable domain, with the rest looked up from reference TRBV30 and TRBJ1-2, is SQTIHQWPATLVQPVGSPLSLECTVEGTSNPNLYWYRQAAGRGLQLLFYSVGIGQISSEVPQNLSASRPQDRQFILSSKKLLLSDSGFYLCAWMGGKGYGYTFGSGTRLTVV.

V gene TRBV11-1 combines with J gene TRBJ2-7, with 7 bases fitting TRBD2. With 2 bases clipped from V and 3 bases from J, the junction kept 10 bases outside the gene matches. The CDR3 has 16 amino acids. Germline-derived CDR1 and CDR2 are SGHAT and FQDESV (reference sequence). The CDR3 nucleotides read TGTGCCAGCAGCTTATACGGAGCGGGAAATAACTACGAGCAGTACTTC. Translated, it gives CASSLYGAGNNYEQYF.

This clonotype appeared many times. V usage is TRBV6-1 and J usage is TRBJ2-7, with D unresolved. The germline V gene has CDR1 MNHNS and CDR2 SASEGT. The CDR3 is 11 amino acids. Trimming stripped 3 bases from V and 3 bases from J, with 3 bases between. CDR3 sequence: CASSENYEQYF. As DNA, the CDR3 is TGTGCCAGCAGTGAGAACTACGAGCAGTACTTC.

Notes on this clonotype: One end of the junction is discordant with germline, which a read error may explain. The rearrangement links TRBV15 to TRBJ2-2, with 9 positions matching TRBD2. Germline V gives CDR1 LNHNV, CDR2 YYDKDF (reference sequence). The CDR3 totals 16 residues. CDR3 coding DNA: TGTGCCACCAGCCGCGGGGCGGGAGGGTTTGGCGGGGAGCTGTTTTTC. Protein: CATSRGAGGFGGELFF.

This clonotype has at least ten counts. V usage is TRBV6-2 or TRBV6-3 and J usage is TRBJ2-2; D possibly corresponds to TRBD2 (5 bases). This CDR3 is built from 14 residues. CDR1 is MNHEY and CDR2 is SVGEGT in the germline V gene. V lost 11 bases, J lost 3 bases, and 16 bases lay in between. The CDR3 bases are TGTGCCGCACAAGAGGGCTATTACACCGGGGAGCTGTTTTTT. It encodes CAAQEGYYTGELFF.

The chain recombines TRBV29-1 with TRBJ1-1; D is undetermined. V lost 2 bases and J lost 6, with 10 bases in between. Germline V gives CDR1 SQVTM, CDR2 ANQGSEA. This CDR3 has 12 residues. DNA of the CDR3: TGCAGCGTTGAAACAGAACACGCTGAAGCTTTCTTT. It is translated as CSVETEHAEAFF.

This clonotype was recorded many times. One end of the junction is discordant with germline, which a read error may explain. J is TRBJ2-7 and V is TRBV11-2; D gene unclear. CDR1 is SGHAT and CDR2 is FQNNGV in the germline V gene. This CDR3 has 12 amino acids. The CDR3 DNA follows: TGTGCCAGCAGCTTAGCTACAAGGGTAGCCCGCTTC. This gives the protein CASSLATRVARF. The complete variable domain, with remaining parts taken from reference TRBV11-2 and TRBJ2-7, reads EAGVAQSPRYKIIEKRQSVAFWCNPISGHATLYWYQQILGQGPKLLIQFQNNGVVDDSQLPKDRFSAERLKGVDSTLKIQPAKLEDSAVYLCASSLATRVARFGPGTRLTVT.

The chain has TRBV2 and TRBJ2-7; the D gene is possibly TRBD1 (6 bases). Germline CDR1 reads SNHLY; CDR2 reads FYNNEI. V dropped 6 bases and J dropped 2 bases, with 20 bases sitting between them. The CDR3 contains 16 residues. In DNA form, the CDR3 reads TGTGCCAGCAGGAGAATTCGACAGGCCTTCGCCTACGAGCAGTACTTC. It is translated as CASRRIRQAFAYEQYF.

This clonotype was detected only a few times. J is TRBJ2-2 and V is TRBV12-3 or TRBV12-4; 13 positions match TRBD2. The V segment lost 4 bases and the J segment 6 bases; nucleotides outside the gene matches: 8. The length of the CDR3 is 17 residues. Written as DNA, the CDR3 is TGTGCCAGCAGTTCCGGGACTAGCGGGAAGTTGGCCGGGGAGCTGTTTTTT. The encoded protein is CASSSGTSGKLAGELFF.

The sample holds many counts of this clonotype. The chain uses TRBV2 and TRBJ2-5; D unclear. The V end lost 7 bases, the J end lost 2 bases, and 5 bases lay between the germline ends. Germline V gives CDR1 SNHLY, CDR2 FYNNEI. The CDR3 totals 11 residues. DNA of the CDR3: TGTGCCAGCACCTTGCAAGAGACCCAGTACTTC. Its translation: CASTLQETQYF. The entire variable domain, with the rest obtained from reference TRBV2 and TRBJ2-5, is as follows: EPEVTQTPSHQVTQMGQEVILRCVPISNHLYFYWYRQILGQKVEFLVSFYNNEISEKSEIFDDQFSVERPDGSNFTLKIRSTKLEDSAMYFCASTLQETQYFGPGTRLLVL.